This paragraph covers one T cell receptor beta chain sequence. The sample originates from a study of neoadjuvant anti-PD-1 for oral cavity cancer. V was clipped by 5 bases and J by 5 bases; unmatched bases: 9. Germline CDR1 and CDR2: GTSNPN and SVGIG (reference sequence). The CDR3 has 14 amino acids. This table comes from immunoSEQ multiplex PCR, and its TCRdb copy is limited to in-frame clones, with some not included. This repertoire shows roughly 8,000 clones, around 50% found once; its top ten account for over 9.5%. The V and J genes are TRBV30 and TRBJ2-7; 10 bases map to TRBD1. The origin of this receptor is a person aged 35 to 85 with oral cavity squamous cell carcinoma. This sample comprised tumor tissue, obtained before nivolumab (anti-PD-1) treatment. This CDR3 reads CAWGRQGAGNEQYF. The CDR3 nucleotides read TGTGCCTGGGGAAGACAGGGGGCTGGAAACGAGCAGTACTTC.